These 4 T cell receptor beta chains were sequenced from one sample in a study of blood T cell repertoires in COVID-19. Repertoires were generated with immunoSEQ multiplex PCR, while TCRdb's copy carries only in-frame clones and drops some. The repertoire holds some 70,000 clones, with roughly 88% as singletons. The specimen sequenced was peripheral blood. The receptor source for this set is a woman in her sixties or seventies with acute or convalescent COVID-19.

The rearrangement links TRBV18 to TRBJ1-1; 10 nucleotides agree with TRBD1. V was pared by 4 bases and J by 6 bases, with 8 bases of the junction left unmatched. The CDR3 totals 15 residues. CDR1 is KGHSH, CDR2 LQKENI, per germline. CDR3 protein: CASSQQDGTGAEAFF. CDR3 DNA: TGTGCCAGCTCACAACAGGACGGGACAGGGGCTGAAGCTTTCTTT.

V usage is TRBV3-1 (or the pseudogene TRBV3-2) and J usage is TRBJ1-4, with D maybe TRBD1 (5 bases). The V end lost 5 bases, the J end lost 4 bases, and 11 bases lay between the germline ends. Per germline, CDR1 LGHDT and CDR2 YNNKEL (reference sequence). This CDR3 is built from 14 residues. The CDR3 coding sequence is TGTGCCAGCAGCGTTAGGGGTTATAATGAAAAACTGTTTTTT. It specifies CASSVRGYNEKLFF.

This clone was seen just once. The J gene is TRBJ2-1, the V gene TRBV5-4; 9 bases agree with TRBD2. The CDR3 covers 17 residues. J lost 9 bases, V lost 1 base, and 14 bases had no gene match. The germline V gene has CDR1 SGHNT and CDR2 YYREEE (reference sequence). The CDR3 spells CASSLFGGGGVGGEQFF. The CDR3 coding sequence is TGTGCCAGCAGCTTGTTCGGCGGGGGGGGAGTAGGTGGTGAGCAGTTCTTC.

The rearrangement links TRBV30 to TRBJ1-1; a possible D gene is TRBD1 (5 bases). V shed 4 bases and J shed 10 bases, with 10 bases lying between them. Germline lookup yields CDR1 GTSNPN and CDR2 SVGIG (reference sequence). This CDR3 spans 10 amino acids. The CDR3 DNA reads as TGTGCCTGGATGGGGGGGAGAGCTTTCTTT. Its translation: CAWMGGRAFF.